This TCR beta chain was sequenced during a study of T cells in Graves' hyperthyroidism and ophthalmopathy. The CDR3 has 14 amino acids. In germline, CDR1 is DFQATT, CDR2 SNEGSKA (reference sequence). Findings and limits, study-wide: Ophthalmopathy and stable hyperthyroidism were separated by a 13 V-J model.

Ophthalmopathy cases met thresholds of Clinical Activity Score at least 3, NOSPECS grade at least 4 and duration under 3 months. RNA transcripts were the template for amplifying TCR beta CDR3 regions. The HTBI primer set drove a first-round RT-PCR of the TCR CDR3. MiXCR, applied by TCRdb to the multiplex PCR reads, yields one record per CDR3 protein. The sample shows roughly 61,000 distinct CDR3 sequences, about 50% of them seen only once. Note on this clonotype: The antigen remains unidentified. The junction differs from germline at one of its ends, possibly a read error.

The sample was blood. The chain carries TRBV20-1 and TRBJ2-7; 10 bases align to TRBD2. The receptor was isolated from a woman aged 60-75 years with Graves' ophthalmopathy. As DNA, the CDR3 is TGCAGTGCTGCTGCAAGGTCGGGACTAGCGAGGCAGAACTTC. It yields the protein CSAAARSGLARQNF.